This TCR beta chain was recorded in a study of early T cells in non-severe SARS-CoV-2 infection. This clonotype was seen more than once but under ten times. Each single cDNA molecule received a unique molecular identifier. Each CDR3 protein gets one entry after TCRdb re-called the 5' RACE reads with MiXCR. Found here are about 60,000 distinct CDR3 sequences, less than 20% of them singletons; the top ten hold roughly 9%. The CDR3 covers 14 residues. The V gene end was trimmed by 3 bases and the J gene end by 5 bases; junction bases not matched to a gene: 7. Per germline, CDR1 SGDLS and CDR2 YYNGEE. The J gene is TRBJ2-5, the V gene TRBV9, with 7 bases that match TRBD1. The TCR originated in an adult who was a healthcare worker with PCR-confirmed SARS-CoV-2 infection or an uninfected control (not recorded which). The sequences come from whole blood, collected at baseline. Here the CDR3 DNA reads TGTGCCAGCAGCGGGGGGACAGCATCTGAGACCCAGTACTTC. It is translated as CASSGGTASETQYF. Full variable domain (remainder filled in from reference TRBV9 and TRBJ2-5): DSGVTQTPKHLITATGQRVTLRCSPRSGDLSVYWYQQSLDQGLQFLIQYYNGEERAKGNILERFSAQQFPDLHSELNLSSLELGDSALYFCASSGGTASETQYFGPGTRLLVL.